Sequencing of this T cell receptor (beta chain) was carried out in a study of T cell changes during pregnancy in multiple sclerosis. Looked up from germline, CDR1 is MNHNS and CDR2 is SASEGT. Between the trimmed V and J ends, which lost 6 bases and 2 bases, there was a span of 11 bases. This CDR3 comprises 13 residues. Profiled with immunoSEQ multiplex PCR; TCRdb holds only in-frame clones, not every one. The sample holds roughly 22,000 clones, more than 85% seen once. Specimen: CD4+ T cells from peripheral blood mononuclear cells, collected after pregnancy. This chain uses TRBV6-1 with TRBJ2-7; D possibly corresponds to TRBD1 (5 bases). The receptor was isolated from a female donor in good health, enrolled as a control in a pregnancy study. The CDR3 loop reads CASRVRGTYEQYF. The CDR3 DNA is TGTGCCAGCAGGGTTAGGGGAACCTACGAGCAGTACTTC.